This TCR beta chain was retrieved from a study of cytomegalovirus exposure and HLA in healthy donors. The V and J ends lost 6 bases and 0 bases, in that order; junction bases with no gene match: 4. The CDR3 totals 15 residues. CDR1 and CDR2 (germline): WSHSY, SAAADI. Both 60 Vbeta primers and 13 Jbeta primers went into the PCR. TCRdb's copy holds only in-frame clones and misses some; the assay was immunoSEQ multiplex PCR. The table shows 150,000 to 200,000 clones, with roughly 83% occurring only once. This chain links TRBV10-2 with TRBJ2-1; 8 nucleotides align to TRBD1. The source material was PBMCs. The source is a woman aged 45-65 years in good health and CMV-seronegative. The CDR3 DNA reads TGCGCCAGCAGGGACAGGGCTGCCTCCTACAATGAGCAGTTCTTC. Its translation is CASRDRAASYNEQFF.